These 7 T cell receptor beta chains came from one sample sequenced in a study of OX40 agonist ivuxolimab in advanced cancers. Profiled with immunoSEQ multiplex PCR; TCRdb holds only in-frame clones, not every one. The data contain some 41,000 clones, over 75% of them seen just once; the ten biggest clones take up 3.6%. Sequenced material: CD4+ or CD8+ T cells sorted from blood, taken in a trial of the OX40 agonist ivuxolimab. The receptors shown here come from an adult with an advanced solid tumor such as melanoma, head and neck, liver or kidney cancer.

In this sample, this clone turned up once. The chain couples TRBV5-1 to TRBJ2-7; maybe TRBD1 (6 bases). V was clipped by 7 bases and J by 0 bases, with 17 bases between them. From germline, CDR1 is SGHRS and CDR2 YFSETQ. The CDR3 covers 15 residues. The CDR3 DNA sequence: TGCGCCAGCCGTGAACAGGGACCTAGCTCCTACGAGCAGTACTTC. It codes for CASREQGPSSYEQYF.

This clone was counted between two and nine times. The chain couples TRBV9 to TRBJ1-1; 8 nucleotides agree with TRBD1. CDR1 is SGDLS, CDR2 YYNGEE, per germline. This CDR3 spans 14 amino acids. V shed 4 bases and J 9 bases; nucleotides not matched to a gene: 11. For the CDR3, the DNA is TGTGCCAGCAGCCCAATAGGGGGACAGGTGAAAGCTTTCTTT. As protein: CASSPIGGQVKAFF.

This clone was counted a single time. The V call is TRBV7-2, the J call TRBJ2-1, with 7 bases identical to TRBD2. The CDR3 covers 19 residues. The V segment lost 2 bases and the J segment 0 bases; nucleotides outside the gene matches: 13. CDR1 SGHTA and CDR2 FQGNSA come from the germline V gene. The CDR3 here is CASSLRLLADAVSYNEQFF. As DNA, the CDR3 is TGTGCCAGCAGCTTAAGGCTCCTAGCGGATGCCGTCTCCTACAATGAGCAGTTCTTC.

The chain employs TRBV14 and TRBJ2-7; 7 nucleotides match TRBD2. J was trimmed by 5 bases and V by 0 bases; bases with no gene match: 19. Germline V lookup: CDR1 SGHDN, CDR2 FVKESK. The CDR3 extends over 19 amino acids. CDR3 loop: CASSQDSQREQPEPHEQYF. The CDR3 DNA reads as TGTGCCAGCAGCCAAGATTCCCAGCGGGAACAACCTGAACCGCACGAGCAGTACTTC.

The chain combines TRBV10-3 with TRBJ1-4; D is uncertain. CDR3 length: 14 amino acids. The V end lost 3 bases, the J end lost 0 bases, and 5 bases lay between the germline ends. Per the germline V gene, CDR1 is ENHRY and CDR2 is SYGVKD. Here the CDR3 reads CAISDDTTNEKLFF. The CDR3 region has the DNA TGTGCCATCAGTGACGACACAACTAATGAAAAACTGTTTTTT.

The V and J genes are TRBV18 and TRBJ2-1, with a weak D call TRBD2 (5 bases). The CDR3 sequence is 14 residues long. From germline, CDR1 is KGHSH and CDR2 LQKENI. Trimming stripped 0 bases from V and 7 bases from J, with 10 bases between. The CDR3 sequence is CASSPPLARNEQFF. The CDR3 nucleotides read TGTGCCAGCTCACCACCGTTAGCGCGGAATGAGCAGTTCTTC.

The chain combines TRBV11-2 with TRBJ1-2; 7 bases are shared with TRBD1. The germline V gene encodes CDR1 SGHAT and CDR2 FQNNGV. The CDR3 is 13 amino acids. V lost 6 bases to trimming and J lost 6 bases; unmatched junction nucleotides: 7. The CDR3 nucleotides are TGTGCCAGCAGAAAAACAGGGGAGAATGGCTACACCTTC. It translates to CASRKTGENGYTF.